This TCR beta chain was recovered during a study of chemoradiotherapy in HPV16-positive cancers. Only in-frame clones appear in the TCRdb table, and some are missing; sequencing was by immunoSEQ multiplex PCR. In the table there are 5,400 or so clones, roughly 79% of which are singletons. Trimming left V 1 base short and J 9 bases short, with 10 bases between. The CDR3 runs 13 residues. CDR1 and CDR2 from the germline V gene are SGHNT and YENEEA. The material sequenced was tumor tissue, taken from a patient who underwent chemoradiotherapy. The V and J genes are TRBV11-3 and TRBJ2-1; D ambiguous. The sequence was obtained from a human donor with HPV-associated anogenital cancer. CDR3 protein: CASSLAIASEQFF. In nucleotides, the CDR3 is TGTGCCAGCAGCTTAGCCATAGCATCTGAGCAGTTCTTC.